Listed below are T cell receptor beta chains from one sample, sequenced in a study of T cells in Graves' hyperthyroidism and ophthalmopathy. Using its own MiXCR run on the multiplex PCR reads, TCRdb lists one record per CDR3 protein. The repertoire holds 270,000 or so distinct CDR3 sequences, with 15% as singletons. The sequenced sample consisted of blood. Every receptor here comes from a woman aged 45-65 years with Graves' hyperthyroidism that later progressed to Graves' ophthalmopathy. The CDR3 runs from the conserved cysteine through the conserved F or W. Fields, in order: clone size, J gene, D gene, V gene, CDR3 protein, CDR3 DNA. D genes are given only for firm matches. Only part of the rows carry a size: once, few, many, or a class if the clone is expanded.

clone size: .
J gene: TRBJ2-3
D gene: TRBD2
V gene: TRBV11-1
CDR3 protein: CASSSPERDATDTQYF
CDR3 DNA: TGTGCCAGCAGCTCACCGGAGCGGGATGCAACAGATACGCAGTATTTT

clone size: many
J gene: TRBJ2-2
D gene: TRBD2
V gene: TRBV12-3/TRBV12-4
CDR3 protein: CASTAPYRTLAGGPGELFF
CDR3 DNA: TGTGCCAGCACTGCCCCTTACCGGACGCTAGCGGGAGGCCCCGGGGAGCTGTTTTTT

clone size: many
J gene: TRBJ2-1
D gene: .
V gene: TRBV11-2
CDR3 protein: CASSFTGEQFF
CDR3 DNA: TGTGCCAGCAGCTTCACGGGTGAGCAGTTCTTC

clone size: many
J gene: TRBJ2-5
D gene: TRBD1
V gene: TRBV28
CDR3 protein: CASSPLGQGRETQYF
CDR3 DNA: TGTGCCAGCAGCCCCCTAGGACAGGGCAGAGAGACCCAGTACTTC

clone size: many
J gene: TRBJ2-7
D gene: TRBD2
V gene: TRBV18
CDR3 protein: CASSPPTSGRAHEQYF
CDR3 DNA: TGTGCCAGCTCACCACCCACTAGCGGGAGGGCTCACGAGCAGTACTTC

clone size: .
J gene: TRBJ1-1
D gene: .
V gene: TRBV2
CDR3 protein: CASSRGWGNTEAFF
CDR3 DNA: TGTGCCAGCTCCCGAGGGTGGGGCAACACTGAAGCTTTCTTT

clone size: .
J gene: TRBJ2-1
D gene: TRBD2
V gene: TRBV2
CDR3 protein: CASSSSGRVNEQFF
CDR3 DNA: TGTGCCAGCAGTAGTAGCGGGAGGGTGAATGAGCAGTTCTTC

clone size: many
J gene: TRBJ1-6
D gene: .
V gene: TRBV28
CDR3 protein: CASKQEAGTPYSPLHF
CDR3 DNA: TGTGCCAGCAAGCAAGAAGCCGGGACCCCTTATTCACCCCTCCACTTT

clone size: many
J gene: TRBJ1-1
D gene: .
V gene: TRBV7-9
CDR3 protein: CASSLQGFGTEAFF
CDR3 DNA: TGTGCCAGCAGCTTACAGGGCTTTGGCACTGAAGCTTTCTTT

clone size: many
J gene: TRBJ2-1
D gene: TRBD2
V gene: TRBV6-1
CDR3 protein: CASSFAFPGLAGYNEQFF
CDR3 DNA: TGTGCCAGCAGTTTCGCTTTTCCGGGACTAGCGGGCTACAATGAGCAGTTCTTC

clone size: many
J gene: TRBJ1-5
D gene: .
V gene: TRBV28
CDR3 protein: CASSFTGSQPQHF
CDR3 DNA: TGTGCCAGCAGTTTCACAGGGAGTCAGCCCCAGCATTTT

clone size: many
J gene: TRBJ1-1
D gene: .
V gene: TRBV2
CDR3 protein: CASRDEVNTEAFF
CDR3 DNA: TGTGCCAGCAGGGACGAAGTGAACACTGAAGCTTTCTTT

clone size: few
J gene: TRBJ2-7
D gene: .
V gene: TRBV10-2
CDR3 protein: CASTSFQVTGEQYF
CDR3 DNA: TGCGCCAGCACCTCTTTCCAGGTTACCGGGGAGCAGTACTTC

clone size: .
J gene: TRBJ2-1
D gene: TRBD2
V gene: TRBV5-4
CDR3 protein: CASSLAGLAYNEQFF
CDR3 DNA: TGTGCCAGCAGCTTGGCTGGACTAGCGTACAATGAGCAGTTCTTC

clone size: .
J gene: TRBJ2-3
D gene: .
V gene: TRBV9
CDR3 protein: CASSVAEGGLLTDTQYF
CDR3 DNA: TGTGCCAGCAGCGTAGCTGAGGGGGGGCTATTGACAGATACGCAGTATTTT

clone size: many
J gene: TRBJ1-6
D gene: .
V gene: TRBV6-5
CDR3 protein: CASSYSGSSPLHF
CDR3 DNA: TGTGCCAGCAGTTACTCGGGGAGTTCACCCCTCCACTTT

clone size: many
J gene: TRBJ2-5
D gene: .
V gene: TRBV10-3
CDR3 protein: CATEGAVQETQYF
CDR3 DNA: TGTGCCACCGAAGGGGCGGTCCAAGAGACCCAGTACTTC